The 22 T cell receptor beta chains below were found in one sample sequenced in a study of T-cell memory formation after mild COVID-19. TCRdb reanalysed the 5' RACE reads using MiXCR and keeps one entry per CDR3 protein. The table lists fewer than 95,000 distinct CDR3 sequences, around an eighth of them singletons, with about a quarter in the top ten. The sample was PBMCs or a T cell subset sorted from them (not recorded which). The receptors here all came from an adult woman who had mild COVID-19 (a few samples of this study predate the infection). Cell type and time point are not known.

This chain connects TRBV12-3 or TRBV12-4 to TRBJ2-3, with D perhaps assigned TRBD1 or TRBD2 (6 bases each). This CDR3 contains 16 residues. Deletions cut 7 bases from V and 2 bases from J, with 19 bases between. The CDR3 loop reads CASIPYPGAATDTQYF. CDR3 nucleotide sequence: TGTGCCAGCATCCCATATCCGGGGGCGGCCACAGATACGCAGTATTTT.

In DNA form, the CDR3 reads TGTGCCAGCAGCTCAAAACTAGCGGGAGGGTCGTACGAGCAGTACTTC. This sequence encodes CASSSKLAGGSYEQYF. The V gene is TRBV7-9, the J gene TRBJ2-7; 13 bases line up with TRBD2. The V segment lost 4 bases and the J segment 4 bases; nucleotides outside the gene matches: 7. The CDR3 runs 16 residues. Germline V gene lookup returns CDR1 SEHNR and CDR2 FQNEAQ (reference sequence).

This clonotype was picked up a small number of times. This rearrangement joins TRBV27 to TRBJ2-7; TRBD1 agrees at 9 bases. The ends lost 1 base at V and 2 bases at J; junction bases unmatched: 0. CDR1 and CDR2 (germline): MNHEY, SMNVEV (reference sequence). The CDR3 is made up of 14 amino acids. The CDR3, as DNA: TGTGCCAGCAGTTTATACAGGGGGCCCTACGAGCAGTACTTC. This codes for CASSLYRGPYEQYF.

A remark on this clonotype: The junction shows a germline mismatch at one end, possibly a read error. The chain joins TRBV2 to TRBJ2-3; 8 bases map to TRBD2. CDR1 is SNHLY, CDR2 FYNNEI, per germline. There are 15 residues in the CDR3. The CDR3 here is CARSERTSNADTQYF. The CDR3 region has the DNA TGTGCCAGAAGTGAAAGGACTAGCAACGCAGATACGCAGTATTTT.

This clonotype was seen at least ten times. This chain uses TRBV4-2 with TRBJ2-7; TRBD2 matches 10 bases. J lost 4 bases, V lost 0 bases, and 15 bases had no gene match. This CDR3 region has 19 residues. Germline V gene data show CDR1 as LGHNA and CDR2 as YNFKEQ. For the CDR3, the DNA is TGTGCCAGCAGCCAAGATATCCCCGCTAGCGGGAGATGGGATTACGAGCAGTACTTC. Translating it yields CASSQDIPASGRWDYEQYF.

This clonotype came up a few times. The chain uses TRBV9 and TRBJ2-1, with TRBD2 matching 10 bases. Trimming removed 0 bases from V and 6 bases from J; junction bases left unmatched: 6. This CDR3 has 16 residues. Germline V CDR1 and CDR2: SGDLS, YYNGEE. CDR3 DNA sequence: TGTGCCAGCAGCGTAGTTTCTAGCGGGAGTAGCAATGAGCAGTTCTTC. This gives the protein CASSVVSSGSSNEQFF. The variable domain in full, with the rest retrieved from reference TRBV9 and TRBJ2-1, is DSGVTQTPKHLITATGQRVTLRCSPRSGDLSVYWYQQSLDQGLQFLIQYYNGEERAKGNILERFSAQQFPDLHSELNLSSLELGDSALYFCASSVVSSGSSNEQFFGPGTRLTVL.

This clonotype was recorded many times. This rearrangement joins TRBV6-4 to TRBJ2-3; 8 bases agree with TRBD2. Trimming at V came to 3 bases and at J to 2 bases, leaving 1 base not matched to a gene. This CDR3 has 14 amino acids. CDR1 is MRHNA and CDR2 is SNTAGT in the germline V gene. CDR3 DNA sequence: TGTGCCAGCAGTGAAGCGGGGGCCACAGATACGCAGTATTTT. Its translation: CASSEAGATDTQYF.

The chain has TRBV4-2 and TRBJ1-1, with no clear D. CDR3 length: 14 amino acids. Germline-derived CDR1 and CDR2 are LGHNA and YNFKEQ. Trimming pared 2 bases from V and 1 base from J, leaving 8 bases between. CDR3 region: CASSQYGSNTEAFF. The CDR3 DNA follows: TGTGCCAGCAGCCAATACGGGTCGAACACTGAAGCTTTCTTT.

This clonotype was seen a few times. The gene calls are TRBV27 and TRBJ2-7, with D possibly being TRBD2 (6 bases). The V and J ends lost 8 bases and 2 bases respectively, with 13 bases between them. CDR3 size: 13 residues. CDR1 MNHEY and CDR2 SMNVEV come from the germline V gene (reference sequence). This chain's CDR3 is CASAPGLTYEQYF. In DNA form, the CDR3 reads TGTGCCAGCGCCCCGGGACTGACCTACGAGCAGTACTTC.

This clonotype was found a few times. The J gene is TRBJ2-1, the V gene TRBV29-1; 9 nucleotides line up with TRBD2. There are 14 residues in the CDR3. V was clipped by 7 bases and J by 0 bases; unmatched bases: 4. Germline lookup yields CDR1 SQVTM and CDR2 ANQGSEA. The CDR3 loop reads CSADSGSSYNEQFF. CDR3 sequence (DNA): TGCAGCGCCGATAGCGGGAGCTCCTACAATGAGCAGTTCTTC.

This clonotype has more than one count but fewer than ten. The V and J genes are TRBV7-8 and TRBJ2-5; a possible D gene is TRBD1 (6 bases). CDR1 and CDR2 (germline): SGHVS, FQNEAQ. This CDR3 is 14 amino acids long. Trimming removed 5 bases at V and 1 base at J, with 11 bases between. CDR3 nucleotide sequence: TGTGCCAGCAGCAACCTGGGGGCCCAAGAGACCCAGTACTTC. Its protein is CASSNLGAQETQYF.

V and J are TRBV2 and TRBJ1-2; 9 bases map to TRBD1. V was clipped by 5 bases and J by 2 bases; unmatched bases: 3. Germline CDR1 reads SNHLY; CDR2 reads FYNNEI. CDR3 size: 14 residues. CDR3 protein: CASSPGTGNYGYTF. The CDR3 DNA is TGTGCCAGCAGTCCCGGGACAGGGAACTATGGCTACACCTTC.

The rearrangement joins TRBV5-1 to TRBJ2-2, with D tentatively TRBD1 or TRBD2 (5 bases each). The germline V and J ends were trimmed by 0 bases and 4 bases, with 13 bases remaining between them. The length of the CDR3 is 16 residues. Germline V gives CDR1 SGHRS, CDR2 YFSETQ. The CDR3 DNA follows: TGCGCCAGCAGCTTGGTGGTCGGGGCCGGCACCGGGGAGCTGTTTTTT. It encodes CASSLVVGAGTGELFF.

This clonotype was detected many times. The genes are TRBV7-2 and TRBJ2-3; D unclear. Trimming shortened V by 1 base and J by 2 bases, and 7 bases separated the two germline ends. This CDR3 contains 14 residues. Germline V CDR1 and CDR2: SGHTA, FQGNSA. In DNA form, the CDR3 reads TGTGCCAGCAGCTTAGTTCCGCTCACAGATACGCAGTATTTT. This gives the protein CASSLVPLTDTQYF.

The chain joins TRBV5-1 to TRBJ2-7; 9 bases are shared with TRBD1. V was pared by 5 bases and J by 4 bases, with 10 bases of the junction left unmatched. The germline gives CDR1 SGHRS, CDR2 YFSETQ. This CDR3 spans 15 amino acids. The CDR3 here is CASSLAGTGIYEQYF. The CDR3 bases are TGCGCCAGCAGTTTAGCCGGGACAGGGATTTACGAGCAGTACTTC.

This clonotype was observed many times. V gene TRBV10-3 combines with J gene TRBJ2-3; D may be TRBD2 (6 bases). V was shortened by 2 bases and J by 3 bases, with 18 bases between the two germline ends. This CDR3 comprises 17 residues. CDR1 is ENHRY, CDR2 SYGVKD, per germline. CDR3 loop: CAISEPSSVAQTDTQYF. CDR3 DNA: TGTGCCATCAGTGAGCCATCTAGCGTCGCTCAGACAGATACGCAGTATTTT.

This clonotype turned up a few times. The chain has TRBV7-6 and TRBJ2-3; 8 bases are a match to TRBD1. Germline V gene sequence: CDR1 SGHVS, CDR2 FNYEAQ. V gave up 5 bases and J gave up 1 base; unmatched junction bases: 11. This CDR3 has 17 residues. This CDR3 reads CASSQFGSGQGTDTQYF. Written as DNA, the CDR3 is TGTGCCAGCAGCCAATTCGGTTCGGGACAGGGCACAGATACGCAGTATTTT.

There are a few counts of this clonotype. The chain is built from TRBV7-6 and TRBJ2-3, with 10 bases identical to TRBD1. Trimming at V came to 4 bases and at J to 6 bases, leaving 10 bases not matched to a gene. The CDR3 is made up of 16 amino acids. Germline V lookup: CDR1 SGHVS, CDR2 FNYEAQ. CDR3 sequence reads: CASSSAGTGVGDTQYF. The CDR3 bases are TGTGCCAGCAGCTCTGCCGGGACAGGGGTGGGGGATACGCAGTATTTT.

The V and J genes are TRBV13 and TRBJ2-7; D could derive from TRBD1 or TRBD2 (5 bases each). The CDR3 is made up of 14 amino acids. V was cut by 4 bases and J by 3 bases, with 13 bases left in between. Germline loops: CDR1 PRHDT, CDR2 FYEKMQ (reference sequence). CDR3: CASSYRDRIYEQYF. The CDR3 DNA follows: TGTGCCAGCAGCTACCGGGACCGCATCTACGAGCAGTACTTC.

In this sample, this clonotype turned up a few times. This clone may be a read error of a much larger clone one base away. This chain uses TRBV5-5 with TRBJ2-7; D gene ambiguous. CDR3 length equals 11 residues. Trimming left V 6 bases short and J 0 bases short, with 4 bases between. Germline-derived CDR1 and CDR2 are SGHKS and YYEKEE (reference sequence). CDR3 protein: CASTSSYEQYF. CDR3 in DNA: TGTGCCAGCACCTCCTCCTACGAGCAGTACTTC.

This clonotype was seen many times. V and J are TRBV5-6 and TRBJ2-7; no clear D gene. V was pared by 0 bases and J by 4 bases, with 8 bases between. Germline values: CDR1 SGHDT, CDR2 YYEEEE. This CDR3 has 13 residues. The CDR3 spells CASSLAPSYEQYF. The CDR3, as DNA: TGTGCCAGCAGCTTGGCCCCCAGTTACGAGCAGTACTTC.

This chain connects TRBV29-1 to TRBJ1-1; 9 bases line up with TRBD1. Looked up from germline, CDR1 is SQVTM and CDR2 is ANQGSEA. The CDR3 covers 14 residues. V was clipped by 2 bases and J by 4 bases; unmatched bases: 5. CDR3 protein: CSVETGGGVTEAFF. The CDR3 DNA sequence: TGCAGCGTTGAAACAGGGGGCGGCGTCACTGAAGCTTTCTTT.